The 12 T cell receptor beta chains below all came from one sample that was sequenced in a study of Ad26.COV2.S vaccination and SARS-CoV-2 variants. Only in-frame clones appear in the TCRdb table, and some are missing; sequencing was by immunoSEQ multiplex PCR. The profile shows tens of thousands of clones, around 83% of them singletons. The sequencing used peripheral blood, collected after recovery from COVID-19. The receptor source for this set is a human donor who had recovered from COVID-19.

This clone was counted once. This chain joins TRBV28 and TRBJ1-2, with D perhaps TRBD1 (5 bases). Trimming pared 6 bases from V and 2 bases from J, leaving 13 bases between. The germline V gene has CDR1 MDHEN and CDR2 SYDVKM. The CDR3 runs to 14 residues. The CDR3 DNA reads TGTGCCAGCAGCTGGGGGAGAGGGAACTATGGCTACACCTTC. Translation gives CASSWGRGNYGYTF.

This clone was picked up a small number of times. J is TRBJ1-2 and V is TRBV7-2, with TRBD1 matching over 7 bases. Germline CDR1 reads SGHTA; CDR2 reads FQGNSA. There are 16 residues in the CDR3. V dropped 5 bases and J dropped 0; count of bases not matched to a gene: 9. Here the CDR3 DNA reads TGTGCCAGCAGCGTCCAAACAGGGGCGGCTAACTATGGCTACACCTTC. Amino acids: CASSVQTGAANYGYTF.

The chain has TRBV18 and TRBJ1-2, with 7 positions matching TRBD1. The junction had 5 bases not matched to a gene; V was cut back by 2 bases and J by 5 bases. The germline gives CDR1 KGHSH, CDR2 LQKENI. The CDR3 has 14 amino acids. The CDR3 nucleotides are TGTGCCAGCTCACCAACCGGGACAGAGTATGGCTACACCTTC. Translation gives CASSPTGTEYGYTF.

The V and J genes are TRBV10-3 and TRBJ2-3, with 14 bases matching TRBD2. The CDR3 is 17 residues long. Trimming removed 6 bases from V and 6 bases from J; junction bases left unmatched: 11. The germline gives CDR1 ENHRY, CDR2 SYGVKD. The CDR3 sequence: CAISITTSGGAGDTQYF. The CDR3 DNA reads as TGTGCCATCAGCATCACGACTAGCGGGGGGGCGGGGGATACGCAGTATTTT.

V and J are TRBV3-1 (or the pseudogene TRBV3-2) and TRBJ2-2, with TRBD2 identical over 13 bases. The CDR3 runs 21 residues. J was trimmed by 1 base and V by 0 bases; bases with no gene match: 11. CDR1 and CDR2 (germline): LGHDT, YNNKEL (reference sequence). CDR3 region: CASSQDQWWGLAGLNTGELFF. The CDR3 DNA sequence: TGTGCCAGCAGCCAAGATCAGTGGTGGGGACTAGCGGGGTTGAACACCGGGGAGCTGTTTTTT.

The rearrangement links TRBV7-3 to TRBJ2-1; 12 nucleotides align to TRBD2. The CDR3 has 17 residues. The ends lost 5 bases at V and 4 bases at J; junction bases unmatched: 9. Germline-derived CDR1 and CDR2 are SGHTA and FQGTGA. Written as DNA, the CDR3 is TGTGCCAGCAGCCCGGGAAGGCTAGCGGGGGGGTACAATGAGCAGTTCTTC. This translates into CASSPGRLAGGYNEQFF. The whole variable domain, filled in from reference TRBV7-3 and TRBJ2-1, reads GAGVSQTPSNKVTEKGKYVELRCDPISGHTALYWYRQSLGQGPEFLIYFQGTGAADDSGLPNDRFFAVRPEGSVSTLKIQRTERGDSAVYLCASSPGRLAGGYNEQFFGPGTRLTVL.

CDR3 residues: CASSFRGVNTEAFF. The DNA of the CDR3 is TGTGCCAGCAGTTTTAGAGGGGTGAACACTGAAGCTTTCTTT. The gene calls are TRBV25-1 and TRBJ1-1; D is possibly TRBD1 (5 bases). The V gene's germline CDR1 is MGHDK and CDR2 SYGVNS. The V end lost 5 bases, the J end lost 0 bases, and 10 bases lay between the germline ends. The CDR3 is 14 residues long. The variable domain in full, with the rest retrieved from reference TRBV25-1 and TRBJ1-1, is EADIYQTPRYLVIGTGKKITLECSQTMGHDKMYWYQQDPGMELHLIHYSYGVNSTEKGDLSSESTVSRIRTEHFPLTLESARPSHTSQYLCASSFRGVNTEAFFGQGTRLTVV.

The chain links TRBV30 to TRBJ1-1; 8 bases align to TRBD1. V shed 4 bases, J shed 3 bases, and the junction held 4 bases outside the gene matches. This CDR3 region has 13 residues. The germline gives CDR1 GTSNPN, CDR2 SVGIG (reference sequence). CDR3 nucleotide sequence: TGTGCCTGGAAGGACAGGGAGGACACTGAAGCTTTCTTT. Encoded protein: CAWKDREDTEAFF.

The chain links TRBV27 to TRBJ1-6; possible D gene TRBD1, 6 bases. The CDR3 spans 15 residues. Germline values: CDR1 MNHEY, CDR2 SMNVEV (reference sequence). V lost 4 bases and J lost 10, with 17 bases in between. Here the CDR3 reads CASSSTQGWASPLHF. CDR3 nucleotide sequence: TGTGCCAGCAGTTCGACACAGGGATGGGCATCACCCCTCCACTTT.

V usage is TRBV30 and J usage is TRBJ1-1; the match to TRBD1 covers 9 bases. Unmatched junction bases numbered 5, after V lost 3 bases and J lost 0 bases. Germline V gene sequence: CDR1 GTSNPN, CDR2 SVGIG (reference sequence). The CDR3 covers 15 residues. The CDR3 DNA reads TGTGCCTGGAGAGTGGGACAGGGAATGAACACTGAAGCTTTCTTT. Its translation is CAWRVGQGMNTEAFF.

The V and J genes are TRBV7-6 and TRBJ1-4; TRBD1 aligns across 8 bases. This CDR3 is built from 15 residues. Trimming at V came to 1 base and at J to 8 bases, leaving 6 bases not matched to a gene. Per germline, CDR1 SGHVS and CDR2 FNYEAQ. The CDR3 bases are TGTGCCAGCAGCTTAGTCCAGGGGGCGCGGGAAAAACTGTTTTTT. It is translated as CASSLVQGAREKLFF.

V usage is TRBV27 and J usage is TRBJ2-7; 9 bases fit TRBD2. Trimming at V came to 2 bases and at J to 9 bases, leaving 8 bases not matched to a gene. Germline V gene sequence: CDR1 MNHEY, CDR2 SMNVEV (reference sequence). CDR3 length equals 14 residues. CDR3 loop: CASSLIAGEPGQYF. The CDR3 DNA reads as TGTGCCAGCAGTTTAATAGCGGGAGAACCGGGGCAGTACTTC.